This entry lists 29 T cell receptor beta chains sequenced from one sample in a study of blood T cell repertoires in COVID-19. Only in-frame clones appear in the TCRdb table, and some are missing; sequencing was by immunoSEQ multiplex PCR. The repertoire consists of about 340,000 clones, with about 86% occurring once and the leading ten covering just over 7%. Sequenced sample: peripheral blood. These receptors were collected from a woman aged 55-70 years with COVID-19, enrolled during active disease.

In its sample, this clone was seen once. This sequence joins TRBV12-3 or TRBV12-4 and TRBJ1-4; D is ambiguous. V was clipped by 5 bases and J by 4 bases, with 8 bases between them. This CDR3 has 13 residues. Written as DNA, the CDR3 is TGTGCCAGCAGTCAACAGTATAATGAAAAACTGTTTTTT. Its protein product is CASSQQYNEKLFF.

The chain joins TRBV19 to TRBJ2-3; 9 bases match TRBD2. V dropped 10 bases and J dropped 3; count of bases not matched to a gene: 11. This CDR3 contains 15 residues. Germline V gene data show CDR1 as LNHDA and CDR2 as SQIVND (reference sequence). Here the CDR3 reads CATSLWSGGTDTQYF. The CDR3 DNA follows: TGTGCCACATCCCTTTGGAGCGGGGGGACAGATACGCAGTATTTT.

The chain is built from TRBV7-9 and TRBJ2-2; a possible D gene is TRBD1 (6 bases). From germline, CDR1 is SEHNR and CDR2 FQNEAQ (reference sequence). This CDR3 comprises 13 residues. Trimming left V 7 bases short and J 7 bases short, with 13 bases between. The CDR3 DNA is TGTGCCAGCAATAAACAGGGCGACGGGGAGCTGTTTTTT. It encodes CASNKQGDGELFF.

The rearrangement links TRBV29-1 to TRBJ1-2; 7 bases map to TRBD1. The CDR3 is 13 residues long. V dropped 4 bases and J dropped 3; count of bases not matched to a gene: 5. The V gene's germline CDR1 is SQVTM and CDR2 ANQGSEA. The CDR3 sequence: CSVGQGVDYGYTF. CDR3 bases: TGCAGCGTTGGACAGGGCGTCGACTATGGCTACACCTTC. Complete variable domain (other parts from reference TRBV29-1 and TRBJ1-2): SAVISQKPSRDICQRGTSLTIQCQVDSQVTMMFWYRQQPGQSLTLIATANQGSEATYESGFVIDKFPISRPNLTFSTLTVSNMSPEDSSIYLCSVGQGVDYGYTFGSGTRLTVV.

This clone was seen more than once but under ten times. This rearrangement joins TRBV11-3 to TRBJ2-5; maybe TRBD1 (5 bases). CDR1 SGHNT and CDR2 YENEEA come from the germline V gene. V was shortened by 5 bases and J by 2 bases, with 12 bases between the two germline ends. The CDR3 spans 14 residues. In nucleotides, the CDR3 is TGTGCCAGCAGCCGTTCCCAGGGACAAGAGACCCAGTACTTC. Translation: CASSRSQGQETQYF.

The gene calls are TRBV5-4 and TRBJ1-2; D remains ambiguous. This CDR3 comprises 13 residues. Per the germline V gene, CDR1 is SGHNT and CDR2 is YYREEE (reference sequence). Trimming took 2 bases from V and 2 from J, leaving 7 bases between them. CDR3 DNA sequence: TGTGCCAGCAGCTTCGAAGCGAACTATGGCTACACCTTC. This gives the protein CASSFEANYGYTF.

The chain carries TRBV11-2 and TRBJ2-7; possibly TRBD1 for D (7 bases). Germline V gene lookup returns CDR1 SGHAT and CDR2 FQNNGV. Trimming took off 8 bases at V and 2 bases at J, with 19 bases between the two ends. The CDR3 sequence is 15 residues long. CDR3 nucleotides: TGTGCCAGCCGGTGGAGACCAGGGGGGACCTACGAGCAGTACTTC. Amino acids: CASRWRPGGTYEQYF. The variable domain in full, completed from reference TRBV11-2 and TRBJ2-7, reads EAGVAQSPRYKIIEKRQSVAFWCNPISGHATLYWYQQILGQGPKLLIQFQNNGVVDDSQLPKDRFSAERLKGVDSTLKIQPAKLEDSAVYLCASRWRPGGTYEQYFGPGTRLTVT.

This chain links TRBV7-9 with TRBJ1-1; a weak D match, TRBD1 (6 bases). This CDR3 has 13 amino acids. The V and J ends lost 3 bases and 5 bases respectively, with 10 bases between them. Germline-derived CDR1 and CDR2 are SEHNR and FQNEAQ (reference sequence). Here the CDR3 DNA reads TGTGCCAGCAGCTTCGTGCAGGGGACTGAAGCTTTCTTT. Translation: CASSFVQGTEAFF.

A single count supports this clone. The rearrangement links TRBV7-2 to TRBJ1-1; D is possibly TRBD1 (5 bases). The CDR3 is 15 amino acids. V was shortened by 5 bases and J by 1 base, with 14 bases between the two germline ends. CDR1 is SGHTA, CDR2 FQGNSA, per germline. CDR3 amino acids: CASSREIGGNTEAFF. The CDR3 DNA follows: TGTGCCAGCAGCCGCGAGATCGGGGGGAACACTGAAGCTTTCTTT.

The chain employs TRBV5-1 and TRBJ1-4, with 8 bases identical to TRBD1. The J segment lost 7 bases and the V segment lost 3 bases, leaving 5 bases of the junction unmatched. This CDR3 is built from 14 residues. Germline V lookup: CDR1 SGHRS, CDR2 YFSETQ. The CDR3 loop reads CASSSDRVPEKLFF. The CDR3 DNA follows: TGCGCCAGCAGCTCGGACAGGGTCCCTGAAAAACTGTTTTTT.

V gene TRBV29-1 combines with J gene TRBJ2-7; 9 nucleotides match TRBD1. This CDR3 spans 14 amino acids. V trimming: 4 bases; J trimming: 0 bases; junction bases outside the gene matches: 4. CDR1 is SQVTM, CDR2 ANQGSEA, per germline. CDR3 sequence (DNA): TGCAGCGTTGGAGGGACAGGGATCTCCTACGAGCAGTACTTC. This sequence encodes CSVGGTGISYEQYF.

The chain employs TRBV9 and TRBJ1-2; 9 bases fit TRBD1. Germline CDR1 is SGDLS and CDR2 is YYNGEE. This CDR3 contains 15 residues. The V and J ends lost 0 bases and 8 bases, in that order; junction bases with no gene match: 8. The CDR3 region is CASSVDIDRGVGYTF. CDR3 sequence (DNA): TGTGCCAGCAGCGTAGACATCGACAGGGGGGTCGGCTACACCTTC.

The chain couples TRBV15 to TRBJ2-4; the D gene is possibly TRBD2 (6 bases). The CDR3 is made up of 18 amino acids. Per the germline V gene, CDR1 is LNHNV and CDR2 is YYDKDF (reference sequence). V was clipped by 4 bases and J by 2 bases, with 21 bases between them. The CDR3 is CATSTVSDRGLTKNIQYF. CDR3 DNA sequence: TGTGCCACCAGCACTGTATCAGACCGCGGACTAACCAAAAACATTCAGTACTTC.

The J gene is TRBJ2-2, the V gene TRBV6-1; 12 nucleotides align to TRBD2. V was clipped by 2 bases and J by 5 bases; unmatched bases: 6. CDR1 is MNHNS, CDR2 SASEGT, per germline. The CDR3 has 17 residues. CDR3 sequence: CASSELAGGPWTGELFF. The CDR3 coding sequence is TGTGCCAGCAGTGAACTAGCGGGGGGGCCTTGGACCGGGGAGCTGTTTTTT.

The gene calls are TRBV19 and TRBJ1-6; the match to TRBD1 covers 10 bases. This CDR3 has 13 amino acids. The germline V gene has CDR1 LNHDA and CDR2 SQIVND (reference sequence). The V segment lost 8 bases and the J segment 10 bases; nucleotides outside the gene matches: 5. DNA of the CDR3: TGTGCCAGTGTAGACAGGGGGCTCTCACCCCTCCACTTT. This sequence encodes CASVDRGLSPLHF.

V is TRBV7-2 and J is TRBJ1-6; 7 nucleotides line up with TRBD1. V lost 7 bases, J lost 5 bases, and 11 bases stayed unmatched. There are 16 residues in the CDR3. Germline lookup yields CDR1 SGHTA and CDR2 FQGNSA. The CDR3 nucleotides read TGTGCCAGCAAGCGACAGGGAATGGAAAATAATTCACCCCTCCACTTT. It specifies CASKRQGMENNSPLHF. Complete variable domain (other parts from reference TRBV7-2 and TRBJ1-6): GAGVSQSPSNKVTEKGKDVELRCDPISGHTALYWYRQSLGQGLEFLIYFQGNSAPDKSGLPSDRFSAERTGGSVSTLTIQRTQQEDSAVYLCASKRQGMENNSPLHFGNGTRLTVT.

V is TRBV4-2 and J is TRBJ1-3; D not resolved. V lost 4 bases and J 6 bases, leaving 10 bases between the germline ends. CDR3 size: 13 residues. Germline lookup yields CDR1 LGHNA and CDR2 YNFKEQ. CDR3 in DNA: TGTGCCAGCAGCCCTACCCCACCAAACACCATATATTTT. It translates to CASSPTPPNTIYF.

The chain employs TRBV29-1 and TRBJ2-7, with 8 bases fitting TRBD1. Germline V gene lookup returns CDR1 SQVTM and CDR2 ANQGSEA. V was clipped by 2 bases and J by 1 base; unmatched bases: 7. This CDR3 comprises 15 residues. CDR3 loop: CSVEIWDRTSYEQYF. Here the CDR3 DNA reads TGCAGCGTTGAAATTTGGGACAGGACATCCTACGAGCAGTACTTC.

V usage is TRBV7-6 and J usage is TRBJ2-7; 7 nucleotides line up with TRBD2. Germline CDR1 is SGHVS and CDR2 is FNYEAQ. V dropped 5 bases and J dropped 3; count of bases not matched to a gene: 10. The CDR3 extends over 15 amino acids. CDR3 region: CASSPYGGGIYEQYF. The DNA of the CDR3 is TGTGCCAGCAGCCCTTATGGGGGGGGGATCTACGAGCAGTACTTC.

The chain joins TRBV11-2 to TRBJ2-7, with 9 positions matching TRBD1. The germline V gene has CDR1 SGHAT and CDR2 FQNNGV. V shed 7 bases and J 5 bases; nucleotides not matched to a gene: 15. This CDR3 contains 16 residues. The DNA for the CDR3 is TGTGCCAGCACCTGGGGAACCGGGACAGGGATCCACGAGCAGTACTTC. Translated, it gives CASTWGTGTGIHEQYF.

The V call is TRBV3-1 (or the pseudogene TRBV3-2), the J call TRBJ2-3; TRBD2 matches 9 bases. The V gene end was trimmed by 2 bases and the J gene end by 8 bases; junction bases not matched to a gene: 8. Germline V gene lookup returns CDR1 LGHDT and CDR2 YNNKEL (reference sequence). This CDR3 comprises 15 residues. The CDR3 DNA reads TGTGCCAGCAGCCAATCAGCGGGGGGTGTGAGTACGCAGTATTTT. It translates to CASSQSAGGVSTQYF.

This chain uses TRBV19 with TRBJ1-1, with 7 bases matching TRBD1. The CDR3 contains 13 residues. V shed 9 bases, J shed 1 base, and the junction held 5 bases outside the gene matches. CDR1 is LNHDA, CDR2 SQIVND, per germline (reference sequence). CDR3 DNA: TGTGCCAGCAAGGGGGCCCCGAACACTGAAGCTTTCTTT. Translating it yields CASKGAPNTEAFF.

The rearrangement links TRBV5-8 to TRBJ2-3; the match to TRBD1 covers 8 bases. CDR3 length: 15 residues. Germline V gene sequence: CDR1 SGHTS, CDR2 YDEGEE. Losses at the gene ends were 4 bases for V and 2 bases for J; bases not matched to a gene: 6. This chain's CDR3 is CASSPGQAHTDTQYF. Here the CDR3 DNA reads TGTGCCAGCAGCCCGGGACAGGCCCACACAGATACGCAGTATTTT.

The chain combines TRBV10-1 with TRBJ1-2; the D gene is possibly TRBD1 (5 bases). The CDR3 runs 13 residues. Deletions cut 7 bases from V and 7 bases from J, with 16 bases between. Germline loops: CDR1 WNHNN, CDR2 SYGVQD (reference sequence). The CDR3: CASKCWQGAGYTF. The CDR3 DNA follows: TGCGCCAGCAAGTGCTGGCAGGGCGCTGGCTACACCTTC.

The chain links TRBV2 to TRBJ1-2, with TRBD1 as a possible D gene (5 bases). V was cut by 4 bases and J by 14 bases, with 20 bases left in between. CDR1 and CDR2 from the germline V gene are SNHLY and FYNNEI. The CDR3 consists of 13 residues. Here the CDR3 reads CASSAGRESGNTF. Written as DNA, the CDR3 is TGTGCCAGCAGTGCGGGCAGGGAGAGCGGGAATACCTTC.

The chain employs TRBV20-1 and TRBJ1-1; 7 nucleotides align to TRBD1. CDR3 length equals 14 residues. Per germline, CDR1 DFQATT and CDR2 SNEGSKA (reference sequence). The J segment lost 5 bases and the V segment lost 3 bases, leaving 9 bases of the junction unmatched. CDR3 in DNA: TGCAGTGCTAGTAGGACAGGAGTTTGGACTGAAGCTTTCTTT. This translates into CSASRTGVWTEAFF.

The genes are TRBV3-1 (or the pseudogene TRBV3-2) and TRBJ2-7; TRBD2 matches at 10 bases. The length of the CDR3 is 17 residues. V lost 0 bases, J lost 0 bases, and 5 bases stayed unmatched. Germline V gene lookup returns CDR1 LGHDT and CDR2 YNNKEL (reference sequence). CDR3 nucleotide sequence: TGTGCCAGCAGCCAAGAGGCGACTAGCGGGCTCTCCTACGAGCAGTACTTC. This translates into CASSQEATSGLSYEQYF.

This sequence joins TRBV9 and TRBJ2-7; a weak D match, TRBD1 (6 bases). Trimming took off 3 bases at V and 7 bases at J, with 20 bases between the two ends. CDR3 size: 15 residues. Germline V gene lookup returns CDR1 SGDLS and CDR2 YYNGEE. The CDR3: CASSEAGDTLGEQYF. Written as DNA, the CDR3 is TGTGCCAGCAGCGAAGCTGGGGACACCCTAGGGGAGCAGTACTTC.

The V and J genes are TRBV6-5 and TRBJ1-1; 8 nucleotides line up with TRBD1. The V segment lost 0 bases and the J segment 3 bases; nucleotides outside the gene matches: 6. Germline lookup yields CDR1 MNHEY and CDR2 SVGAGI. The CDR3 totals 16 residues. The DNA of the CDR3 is TGTGCCAGCAGTTACTCGGCAGGGGGCAGAGACACTGAAGCTTTCTTT. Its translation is CASSYSAGGRDTEAFF.